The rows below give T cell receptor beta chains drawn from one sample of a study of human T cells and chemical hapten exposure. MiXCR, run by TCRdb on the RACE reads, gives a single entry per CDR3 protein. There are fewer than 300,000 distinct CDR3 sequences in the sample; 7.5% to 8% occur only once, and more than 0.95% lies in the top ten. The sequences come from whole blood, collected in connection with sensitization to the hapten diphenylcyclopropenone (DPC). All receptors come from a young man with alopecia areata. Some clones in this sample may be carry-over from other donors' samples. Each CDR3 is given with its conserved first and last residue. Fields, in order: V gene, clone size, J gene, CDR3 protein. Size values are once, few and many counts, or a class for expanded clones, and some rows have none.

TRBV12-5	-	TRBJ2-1	CASGLLAGGTYNEQFF
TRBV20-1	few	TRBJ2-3	CSARDVLVTRQGPPSDTQYF
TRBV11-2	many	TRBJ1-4	CASSRRPPSVFRVATNEKLFF
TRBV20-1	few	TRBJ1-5	CSARHRERGQPQHF
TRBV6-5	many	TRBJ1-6	CASSYHKADRQNSPLHF
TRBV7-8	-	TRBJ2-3	CASSWTSGGARDTQYF
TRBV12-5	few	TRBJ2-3	CASGTGTGYDTQYF
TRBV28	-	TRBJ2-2	CASNRDTAYTGELFF
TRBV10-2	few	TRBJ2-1	CASSRDNLLLF
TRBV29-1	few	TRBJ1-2	CSAPDEQGAGYTF
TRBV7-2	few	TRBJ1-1	CASSPSQGLGTEAFF
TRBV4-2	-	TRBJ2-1	CASSQDGGTEQFF
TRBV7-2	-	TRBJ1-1	CASSLVTGRNTEAFF
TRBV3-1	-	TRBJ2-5	CASSPLSGGVTQYF
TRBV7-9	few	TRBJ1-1	CASSLGGVGATEAFF
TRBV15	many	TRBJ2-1	CATSRDHPGDSSYNEQFF
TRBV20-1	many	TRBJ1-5	CSAGQGQPQHF
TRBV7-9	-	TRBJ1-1	CASSSSDPRAFF
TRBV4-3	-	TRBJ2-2	CASSQGDRVDTGELFF
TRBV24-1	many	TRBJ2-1	CATSDANYEQFF
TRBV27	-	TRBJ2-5	CASSLYPSSQETQYF
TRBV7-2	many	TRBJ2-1	CASRLAPNNEQFF
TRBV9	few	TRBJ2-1	CASSFTPGTDLNEQFF
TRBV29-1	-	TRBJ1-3	CSVGIGGKSGNTIYF
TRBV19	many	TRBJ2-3	CASSRDRNTDTQYF
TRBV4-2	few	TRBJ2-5	CASSQDGGAQQGLQETQYF
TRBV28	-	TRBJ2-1	CASSPGQTYNEQFF
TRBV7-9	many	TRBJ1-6	CASSSDGNSPLHF
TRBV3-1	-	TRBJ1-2	CASSLDRGPYGYTF
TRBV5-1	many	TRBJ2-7	CASSFTGRSYEQYF
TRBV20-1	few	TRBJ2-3	CSARVPSGVSDTQYF
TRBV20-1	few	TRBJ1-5	CSARDQAQEVGNQPQHF
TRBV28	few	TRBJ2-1	CASSSIVNNEQFF
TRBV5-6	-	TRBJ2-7	CASSLNVGFWEQYF
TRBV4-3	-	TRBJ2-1	CASSQDRLALYNEQFF
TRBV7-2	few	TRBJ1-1	CASSLVNMNLNTEAFF
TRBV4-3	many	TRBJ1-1	CASSQRTGQGTEAFF
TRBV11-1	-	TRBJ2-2	CASSLRTTGELFF
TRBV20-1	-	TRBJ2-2	CSAGRGTGELFF
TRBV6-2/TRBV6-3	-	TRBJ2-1	CASSYGRLGVDEQFF
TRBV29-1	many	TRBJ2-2	CSVLTSGGPNTGELFF
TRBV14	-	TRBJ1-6	CASSQDMGAYNSPLHF
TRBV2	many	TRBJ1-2	CASSDVSSNYGYTF
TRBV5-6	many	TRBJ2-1	CASSLFPGAYNEQFF
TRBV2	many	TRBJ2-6	CASSVQDSGANVLTF
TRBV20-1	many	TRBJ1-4	CSARDGQGYEKLFF
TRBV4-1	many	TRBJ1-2	CASSQTGNYGYTF
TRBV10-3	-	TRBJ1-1	CAISDWGKNTEAFF
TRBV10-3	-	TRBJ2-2	CAISETRTGPGELFF
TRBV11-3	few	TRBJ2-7	CASSLDGRDSSYEQYF
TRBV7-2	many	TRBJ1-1	CASSPERGSEAFF